Following are 11 T cell receptor beta chains from one sample sequenced in a study of shared clonotypes between healthy human individuals. This table comes from immunoSEQ multiplex PCR, and its TCRdb copy is limited to in-frame clones, with some not included. The table lists more than 900,000 clones, 75% to 85% of them singletons. The sequenced sample was memory CD4+ T cells from PBMCs. Subset defined: CD45RA-negative fraction. Receptors were obtained from a man aged 18 to 30 in good health. Some clones in this sample may be carry-over from other donors' samples.

The CDR3 sequence: CASSVYLFTDTQYF. The CDR3 DNA reads as TGTGCCAGCAGCGTTTACCTATTCACAGATACGCAGTATTTT. The chain is built from TRBV9 and TRBJ2-3; D gene ambiguous. This CDR3 is built from 14 residues. Germline V CDR1 and CDR2: SGDLS, YYNGEE. V lost 2 bases and J 2 bases, leaving 9 bases between the germline ends.

This chain uses TRBV11-2 with TRBJ2-5; the D is unclear. The J call is uncertain, as TRBJ2-7 better fits the DNA end. The CDR3 runs 14 residues. Germline CDR1 reads SGHAT; CDR2 reads FQNNGV. CDR3 nucleotides: TGTGCCAGCAGGGGGTCCCTCGCATCCTACGAGCAGTACTTC. This codes for CASRGSLASYEQYF.

The genes are TRBV19 and TRBJ2-2; 9 bases align to TRBD2. V was clipped by 6 bases and J by 2 bases; unmatched bases: 4. The CDR3 extends over 15 amino acids. Germline CDR1 LNHDA, CDR2 SQIVND (reference sequence). The CDR3 loop reads CASSGTSRNTGELFF. CDR3 sequence (DNA): TGTGCCAGTAGCGGGACTAGCAGAAACACCGGGGAGCTGTTTTTT.

This clone was recorded only once. The chain couples TRBV7-2 to TRBJ2-1; D is ambiguous. The CDR3 spans 15 residues. CDR1 is SGHTA, CDR2 FQGNSA, per germline. Trimming left V 5 bases short and J 2 bases short, with 13 bases between. This CDR3 is CASSRETGPYNEQFF. The CDR3 coding sequence is TGTGCCAGCAGCCGAGAGACGGGCCCCTACAATGAGCAGTTCTTC.

This clone was seen only once. Other DNA sequences in this sample translate to the same CDR3. The chain has TRBV28 and TRBJ2-7, with TRBD2 as a possible D gene (6 bases). CDR1 MDHEN and CDR2 SYDVKM come from the germline V gene. V gave up 2 bases and J gave up 1 base, with 6 bases separating them. The CDR3 totals 13 residues. DNA for the CDR3: TGTGCCAGCAGTTTAGGAGGGTCCTACGAGCAGTACTTC. Its translation is CASSLGGSYEQYF.

The chain has TRBV27 and TRBJ1-2; 12 bases line up with TRBD1. Looked up from germline, CDR1 is MNHEY and CDR2 is SMNVEV (reference sequence). There are 14 residues in the CDR3. V trimming: 5 bases; J trimming: 7 bases; junction bases outside the gene matches: 5. Here the CDR3 DNA reads TGTGCCAGCAGTGCGGGACAGGGGGCTTCTGGCTACACCTTC. Protein sequence: CASSAGQGASGYTF.

The rearrangement uses TRBV28 and TRBJ2-7; 9 positions agree with TRBD1. The CDR3 has 15 residues. The V and J ends lost 4 bases and 5 bases, in that order; junction bases with no gene match: 9. The germline V gene has CDR1 MDHEN and CDR2 SYDVKM. This CDR3 reads CASSSSGQGGHEQYF. The CDR3 nucleotides are TGTGCCAGCAGTTCCTCGGGACAGGGTGGCCACGAGCAGTACTTC.

A word on this clone: A far larger clone is one nucleotide away, so this likely arose from a read error. The chain links TRBV5-1 to TRBJ1-3; D unresolved. In germline, CDR1 is SGHRS, CDR2 YFSETQ. Trimming left V 4 bases short and J 5 bases short, with 4 bases between. CDR3 length: 11 amino acids. CDR3 nucleotide sequence: TGCGCCAGCAGCGATCGAAACACCATATATTTT. This codes for CASSDRNTIYF.

The chain recombines TRBV7-9 with TRBJ2-3; D is unresolved. CDR3 length: 13 residues. Germline assignment: CDR1 SEHNR and CDR2 FQNEAQ (reference sequence). V dropped 3 bases and J dropped 5 bases, with 9 bases sitting between them. The CDR3 DNA is TGTGCCAGCAGCTTGGGGTGGGGAGATACGCAGTATTTT. The encoded protein is CASSLGWGDTQYF.

This clone was found many times. The CDR3 spells CSVVGEGVCIQPQHF. The CDR3 nucleotides are TGCAGCGTTGTGGGTGAAGGGGTCTGTATTCAGCCCCAGCATTTT. The V and J genes are TRBV29-1 and TRBJ1-5, with TRBD1 as a possible D gene (5 bases). V gave up 4 bases and J gave up 6 bases, with 19 bases separating them. CDR1 SQVTM and CDR2 ANQGSEA come from the germline V gene. The CDR3 runs 15 residues.

This clone has a handful of counts. The V call is TRBV2, the J call TRBJ1-1; D is ambiguous. V gave up 10 bases and J gave up 3 bases, with 9 bases separating them. Germline lookup yields CDR1 SNHLY and CDR2 FYNNEI. The CDR3 contains 11 residues. CDR3 loop: CATGYHTEAFF. DNA for the CDR3: TGTGCCACCGGGTATCACACTGAAGCTTTCTTT.